The 21 T cell receptor beta chains given below trace back to one sample, sequenced in a study of shared clonotypes between healthy human individuals. Terminally differentiated effector memory CD45RA+ cells were left out of the naive CD8 fraction, which was CD45RO-negative and positively selected for CCR7. The repertoire was sequenced with immunoSEQ multiplex PCR; TCRdb's copy has only in-frame clones and lacks some. The data hold more than 2 million clones, with over 85% observed a single time. The sample taken for sequencing was naive CD8+ T cells from PBMCs. The receptors were gathered from a man younger than 30 in good health. Some clones in this sample may be carry-over from other donors' samples.

The gene calls are TRBV4-3 and TRBJ2-7, with 8 bases that match TRBD1. The CDR3 runs to 15 residues. CDR1 is LGHNA and CDR2 is YSLEER in the germline V gene. J lost 3 bases, V lost 3 bases, and 7 bases had no gene match. The CDR3 DNA reads TGCGCCAGCAGCCAGCCGGGACAGGTCGTCTACGAGCAGTACTTC. It translates to CASSQPGQVVYEQYF.

V is TRBV6-1 and J is TRBJ2-7; the match to TRBD1 covers 8 bases. V lost 2 bases to trimming and J lost 7 bases; unmatched junction nucleotides: 10. CDR1 and CDR2 from the germline V gene are MNHNS and SASEGT. The CDR3 extends over 15 amino acids. As DNA, the CDR3 is TGTGCCAGCAGTGAAAGGGGCCAGGGGGCGCGAGAGCAGTACTTC. Residues: CASSERGQGAREQYF.

This chain joins TRBV27 and TRBJ2-2; 8 bases are a match to TRBD1. The V and J ends lost 2 bases and 5 bases, in that order; junction bases with no gene match: 7. This CDR3 region has 16 residues. CDR1 MNHEY and CDR2 SMNVEV come from the germline V gene (reference sequence). The CDR3 is CASSLGAGGWTGELFF. The CDR3 DNA reads TGTGCCAGCAGTTTAGGCGCAGGGGGCTGGACCGGGGAGCTGTTTTTT.

This clone is a singleton in its sample. This chain connects TRBV4-1 to TRBJ2-7; 14 nucleotides match TRBD2. Germline CDR1 and CDR2: MGHRA and YSYEKL. The CDR3 extends over 16 amino acids. Germline trimming cut 3 bases from V and 5 bases from J; bases unmatched to any gene: 6. The CDR3 region has the DNA TGCGCCAGCAGCCACCGACTAGCGGGAGGGCCCGACGAGCAGTACTTC. Its translation: CASSHRLAGGPDEQYF.

The genes are TRBV19 and TRBJ2-3; 7 nucleotides line up with TRBD2. From germline, CDR1 is LNHDA and CDR2 SQIVND (reference sequence). The CDR3 contains 14 residues. Losses at the gene ends were 10 bases for V and 0 bases for J; bases not matched to a gene: 7. The CDR3 coding sequence is TGTGCCACATCAACTAGCGCTAGCACAGATACGCAGTATTTT. Translated, it gives CATSTSASTDTQYF.

The chain recombines TRBV4-3 with TRBJ2-1; D unresolved. Germline values: CDR1 LGHNA, CDR2 YSLEER. Trimming took 6 bases from V and 9 from J, leaving 12 bases between them. This CDR3 comprises 12 residues. CDR3 nucleotides: TGCGCCAGCAGTCGAAACTGGGGTGAGCAGTTCTTC. This encodes CASSRNWGEQFF.

CDR3 protein: CASSAGGDRASYEQYF. CDR3 DNA sequence: TGTGCCAGCAGCGCTGGGGGCGACAGGGCTTCCTACGAGCAGTACTTC. The chain joins TRBV7-9 to TRBJ2-7, with 7 nucleotides matching TRBD1. The V gene's germline CDR1 is SEHNR and CDR2 FQNEAQ (reference sequence). Losses at the gene ends were 5 bases for V and 1 base for J; bases not matched to a gene: 11. CDR3 size: 16 residues.

Regarding this clone: The same CDR3 can be traced to other DNA sequences in this sample. The V call is TRBV7-9, the J call TRBJ2-7; maybe TRBD1 (6 bases). Trimming removed 8 bases at V and 6 bases at J, with 11 bases between. The CDR3 contains 11 residues. CDR1 and CDR2 (germline): SEHNR, FQNEAQ (reference sequence). CDR3 loop: CASSQGGEQYF. Here the CDR3 DNA reads TGTGCCAGCTCGCAAGGGGGCGAGCAGTACTTC.

Concerning this clone itself: At the DNA level, this CDR3 is encoded by other sequences in the same sample as well. This CDR3 is CASSPTGGRETQYF. The DNA for the CDR3 is TGTGCCAGCAGCCCTACAGGGGGACGAGAGACCCAGTACTTC. The chain carries TRBV7-9 and TRBJ2-5; 8 bases match TRBD1. The germline V gene has CDR1 SEHNR and CDR2 FQNEAQ (reference sequence). This CDR3 is 14 amino acids long. The junction had 6 bases not matched to a gene; V was cut back by 5 bases and J by 4 bases.

The chain is built from TRBV28 and TRBJ1-5; D perhaps matches TRBD1 (5 bases). The germline V and J ends were trimmed by 1 base and 7 bases, with 14 bases remaining between them. The CDR3 covers 15 residues. CDR1 and CDR2 from the germline V gene are MDHEN and SYDVKM. As DNA, the CDR3 is TGTGCCAGCAGTTTATTCCAGGGTTCATGGCAGCCCCAGCATTTT. Protein product: CASSLFQGSWQPQHF.

The chain employs TRBV9 and TRBJ2-7; tentative D call: TRBD1 (6 bases). The CDR3 contains 14 residues. V was shortened by 3 bases and J by 5 bases, with 15 bases between the two germline ends. Germline lookup yields CDR1 SGDLS and CDR2 YYNGEE. CDR3 amino acids: CASSGSTGYDEQYF. The CDR3 DNA reads as TGTGCCAGCAGCGGAAGTACAGGGTATGACGAGCAGTACTTC.

This chain uses TRBV5-1 with TRBJ2-3, with 9 bases aligning to TRBD1. This CDR3 spans 17 amino acids. With 5 bases clipped from V and 3 bases from J, the junction kept 13 bases outside the gene matches. CDR1 SGHRS and CDR2 YFSETQ come from the germline V gene. CDR3 amino acids: CASRKRTGTGMTDTQYF. The CDR3 nucleotides are TGCGCCAGCAGGAAAAGGACCGGGACAGGGATGACAGATACGCAGTATTTT.

The V gene is TRBV2, the J gene TRBJ2-5; the D call may be TRBD1 or TRBD2 (5 bases each). V was pared by 6 bases and J by 9 bases, with 20 bases between. The CDR3 has 14 residues. The germline V gene encodes CDR1 SNHLY and CDR2 FYNNEI. The CDR3 DNA reads TGTGCCAGCAGGGCGAGGGGCCTTCTGGAGGCCCAGTACTTC. Amino acid sequence: CASRARGLLEAQYF.

The chain couples TRBV19 to TRBJ2-1, with D unresolved. The germline CDR1 and CDR2 sequences are LNHDA and SQIVND (reference sequence). Trimming left V 1 base short and J 10 bases short, with 5 bases between. This CDR3 is 11 amino acids long. CDR3 DNA sequence: TGTGCCAGTAGTATAGCGGCCGAGCAGTTCTTC. Translated, it gives CASSIAAEQFF.

This clone was observed a handful of times. The chain carries TRBV29-1 and TRBJ1-1; no reliable D call. The V gene's germline CDR1 is SQVTM and CDR2 ANQGSEA. With 3 bases removed from V and 7 bases from J, the gap between germline ends came to 3 bases. CDR3 length equals 9 residues. The CDR3 reads CSVDGEAFF. In DNA form, the CDR3 reads TGCAGCGTTGACGGTGAAGCTTTCTTT.

Points on this clone: In the same sample, other DNA sequences code for this CDR3. This chain links TRBV6-1 with TRBJ2-7; the match to TRBD1 covers 9 bases. CDR1 and CDR2 (germline): MNHNS, SASEGT. J was trimmed by 0 bases and V by 6 bases; bases with no gene match: 0. The CDR3 consists of 13 residues. The CDR3 nucleotides read TGTGCCAGCAGGGACAGGGGCTCCTACGAGCAGTACTTC. Amino acids: CASRDRGSYEQYF.

This rearrangement joins TRBV19 to TRBJ2-7; 13 nucleotides agree with TRBD2. Germline-derived CDR1 and CDR2 are LNHDA and SQIVND (reference sequence). This CDR3 is built from 16 residues. V was clipped by 3 bases and J by 2 bases; unmatched bases: 4. CDR3 coding DNA: TGTGCCAGTAGTATGAAACTAGCGGGAGGGCCCTACGAGCAGTACTTC. Its translation: CASSMKLAGGPYEQYF.

The V call is TRBV14, the J call TRBJ2-3; maybe TRBD2 (5 bases). The CDR3 extends over 13 amino acids. The germline V gene encodes CDR1 SGHDN and CDR2 FVKESK. Trimming cost V 5 bases and J 5 bases, with 11 bases left between them. The CDR3 nucleotides are TGTGCCAGCAGCGGGAGTAGAGGAGATACGCAGTATTTT. Its translation is CASSGSRGDTQYF.

The chain carries TRBV7-9 and TRBJ2-4; possibly TRBD1 for D (5 bases). CDR1 and CDR2 (germline): SEHNR, FQNEAQ (reference sequence). The V gene lost 2 bases and the J gene lost 0 bases, with 11 bases spanning the gap. CDR3 length: 16 residues. The CDR3 region is CASSLSGLLAKNIQYF. The CDR3 DNA reads as TGTGCCAGCAGCTTATCAGGGCTTCTAGCCAAAAACATTCAGTACTTC.

This clone turned up a few times. Here the CDR3 reads CASSIRSGDTEAFF. The CDR3 DNA sequence: TGTGCCAGCAGCATCCGTTCGGGGGACACTGAAGCTTTCTTT. V gene TRBV7-9 combines with J gene TRBJ1-1, with D possibly being TRBD1 (5 bases). CDR1 is SEHNR, CDR2 FQNEAQ, per germline (reference sequence). Trimming pared 5 bases from V and 3 bases from J, leaving 13 bases between. The length of the CDR3 is 14 residues.

V gene TRBV5-1 combines with J gene TRBJ2-1, with D tentatively TRBD1 or TRBD2 (5 bases each). The CDR3 loop spans 13 amino acids. Germline CDR1 reads SGHRS; CDR2 reads YFSETQ. V was pared by 4 bases and J by 9 bases, with 14 bases between. The CDR3 coding sequence is TGCGCCAGCAGCATGAGGGACCACCTTGAGCAGTTCTTC. The encoded protein is CASSMRDHLEQFF.